The 13 T cell receptor beta chains presented below share a single source sample, sequenced in a study of identical twins (dated by TCRdb to the mid-2010s). The library was obtained by 5' RACE. The reads were generated on an Illumina HiSeq 2000. TCRdb trimmed public reads at Q25 via fastp, called clones via MiXCR and kept in-frame beta chains. Identical CDR3 proteins give one entry, which carries the most common genes and DNA. This sample is represented by fewer than 900,000 distinct CDR3 sequences; approximately 22% of them were singletons. Roughly 4.3% of the sample is held by the ten biggest clonotypes. The sample also formed part of further work on T cells expressing NK-cell markers.

The specimen sequenced was PBMCs. The origin of the receptors is a woman younger than 30 in good health.

The chain joins TRBV5-1 to TRBJ2-1; 7 bases align to TRBD2. CDR1 SGHRS and CDR2 YFSETQ come from the germline V gene. The CDR3 runs 14 residues. The J segment lost 6 bases and the V segment lost 3 bases, leaving 6 bases of the junction unmatched. The DNA for the CDR3 is TGCGCCAGCAGCTCGGGACTACCTTCCAATGAGCAGTTCTTC. Its translation: CASSSGLPSNEQFF.

This chain joins TRBV6-1 and TRBJ2-3, with a possible D match to TRBD1 (5 bases). The V gene lost 6 bases and the J gene lost 0 bases, with 13 bases spanning the gap. The CDR3 spans 15 residues. Looked up from germline, CDR1 is MNHNS and CDR2 is SASEGT. The CDR3 coding sequence is TGTGCCAGCAGCCTCAGGGTCCAAAGCACAGATACGCAGTATTTT. Residues: CASSLRVQSTDTQYF.

This clonotype was found a few times. The chain uses TRBV5-6 and TRBJ2-3, with 15 bases lining up with TRBD2. Germline CDR1 and CDR2: SGHDT and YYEEEE. The CDR3 is 18 amino acids. V was pared by 5 bases and J by 2 bases, with 9 bases of the junction left unmatched. The CDR3 protein is CASRRTSGGALYTDTQYF. DNA for the CDR3: TGTGCCAGCAGGAGGACTAGCGGGGGGGCGTTGTACACAGATACGCAGTATTTT.

The chain is built from TRBV10-3 and TRBJ2-7, with a tentative D call TRBD1 (5 bases). V dropped 2 bases and J dropped 5 bases, with 7 bases sitting between them. Germline CDR1 is ENHRY and CDR2 is SYGVKD. The CDR3 sequence is 12 residues long. The CDR3 DNA sequence: TGTGCCATCAGTGAGATCAGGGACGAGCAGTACTTC. This encodes CAISEIRDEQYF.

The chain employs TRBV20-1 and TRBJ2-1; 9 bases fit TRBD2. This CDR3 has 17 residues. Germline CDR1 reads DFQATT; CDR2 reads SNEGSKA (reference sequence). V lost 5 bases to trimming and J lost 1 base; unmatched junction nucleotides: 12. The CDR3 spells CSARTSASFGSYNEQFF. The CDR3 nucleotides read TGCAGTGCTCGGACTAGCGCCTCGTTTGGGTCCTACAATGAGCAGTTCTTC.

There are a few counts of this clonotype. This rearrangement joins TRBV12-3 or TRBV12-4 to TRBJ1-1; weak D call: TRBD1 (5 bases). This CDR3 spans 14 amino acids. V gave up 1 base and J gave up 1 base, with 7 bases separating them. CDR3 protein: CASSLDRKNTEAFF. The CDR3 coding sequence is TGTGCCAGCAGTTTAGACAGGAAGAACACTGAAGCTTTCTTT.

The rearrangement joins TRBV29-1 to TRBJ2-7; D is unresolved. Germline CDR1 is SQVTM and CDR2 is ANQGSEA. CDR3 length: 13 residues. V was shortened by 5 bases and J by 3 bases, with 14 bases between the two germline ends. The CDR3 nucleotides are TGCAGCGTTAGCCCAGACTCCCTCTACGAGCAGTACTTC. Translating gives CSVSPDSLYEQYF.

This chain uses TRBV12-3 or TRBV12-4 with TRBJ2-5; D gene uncertain. Trimming cost V 5 bases and J 3 bases, with 22 bases left between them. There are 17 residues in the CDR3. CDR3 coding DNA: TGTGCCAGCAGTGGGCCGGATGGGTGGCAGGTCAAAGAGACCCAGTACTTC. Translation gives CASSGPDGWQVKETQYF.

The chain joins TRBV19 to TRBJ2-7; the match to TRBD1 covers 11 bases. CDR3 size: 14 residues. In germline, CDR1 is LNHDA, CDR2 SQIVND (reference sequence). The junction had 10 bases not matched to a gene; V was cut back by 9 bases and J by 6 bases. The chain's CDR3 is CASTSGTGGAEQYF. The CDR3 DNA is TGTGCCAGCACATCCGGGACAGGGGGGGCCGAGCAGTACTTC.

In nucleotides, the CDR3 is TGCAGTGCAGAAGCGGGGGGGGATAAGGATGAGCAGTTCTTC. It translates to CSAEAGGDKDEQFF. V usage is TRBV20-1 and J usage is TRBJ2-1; 10 bases match TRBD2. With 6 bases clipped from V and 8 bases from J, the junction kept 10 bases outside the gene matches. The CDR3 is 14 residues long. The germline V gene encodes CDR1 DFQATT and CDR2 SNEGSKA (reference sequence).

The genes are TRBV2 and TRBJ2-2, with D unclear. The V gene lost 3 bases and the J gene lost 5 bases, with 7 bases spanning the gap. CDR3 length: 13 amino acids. Germline V lookup: CDR1 SNHLY, CDR2 FYNNEI. The CDR3 DNA sequence: TGTGCCAGCAGTGACCCCGGTACCGGGGAGCTGTTTTTT. Its translation is CASSDPGTGELFF.

This clonotype was observed a few times. V and J are TRBV6-5 and TRBJ1-2; D is ambiguous. Trimming removed 10 bases from V and 3 bases from J, with 12 bases in between. Germline loops: CDR1 MNHEY, CDR2 SVGAGI. This CDR3 has 12 residues. CDR3 residues: CAIHGRHYGYTF. The CDR3 region has the DNA TGTGCCATCCACGGGAGGCACTATGGCTACACCTTC.

This clonotype has just a few counts. This chain links TRBV20-1 with TRBJ1-3, with a weak D call TRBD1 (6 bases). Trimming took 5 bases from V and 2 from J, leaving 10 bases between them. Per germline, CDR1 DFQATT and CDR2 SNEGSKA (reference sequence). This CDR3 contains 13 residues. CDR3: CSASNRAGNTIYF. The CDR3 DNA follows: TGCAGTGCTTCAAACAGGGCTGGAAACACCATATATTTT.